This TCR beta chain was sequenced for a study of blood T cells in healthy people across ages. Germline CDR1 MNHNS, CDR2 SASEGT. The CDR3 runs to 14 residues. Deletions cut 1 base from V and 2 bases from J, with 8 bases between. Comments on this clonotype: Its antigen is still unknown.

Study-level points and caveats: Older age went with lower TCR beta diversity per million T cells, in a roughly linear way. Fewer expanded clones and more diversity marked long-lived versus aged donors.

Combining a sample-barcoded 5' primer with a J-beta primer mix, a second PCR ran for 7 to 11 cycles. TCRdb reprocessed the 5' RACE reads via MiXCR and lists one record per CDR3 protein. There are approximately 1.5 million distinct CDR3 sequences in the sample; roughly 32% occur only once, and approximately 10% lies in the top ten. This receptor was identified in a woman aged 25 to 45 in good health. The chain carries TRBV6-1 and TRBJ1-2; possibly TRBD1 for D (5 bases). Sequenced: blood. The CDR3 bases are TGTGCCAGCAGTGAAGGACAGTTCAACTATGGCTACACCTTC. Translation: CASSEGQFNYGYTF.